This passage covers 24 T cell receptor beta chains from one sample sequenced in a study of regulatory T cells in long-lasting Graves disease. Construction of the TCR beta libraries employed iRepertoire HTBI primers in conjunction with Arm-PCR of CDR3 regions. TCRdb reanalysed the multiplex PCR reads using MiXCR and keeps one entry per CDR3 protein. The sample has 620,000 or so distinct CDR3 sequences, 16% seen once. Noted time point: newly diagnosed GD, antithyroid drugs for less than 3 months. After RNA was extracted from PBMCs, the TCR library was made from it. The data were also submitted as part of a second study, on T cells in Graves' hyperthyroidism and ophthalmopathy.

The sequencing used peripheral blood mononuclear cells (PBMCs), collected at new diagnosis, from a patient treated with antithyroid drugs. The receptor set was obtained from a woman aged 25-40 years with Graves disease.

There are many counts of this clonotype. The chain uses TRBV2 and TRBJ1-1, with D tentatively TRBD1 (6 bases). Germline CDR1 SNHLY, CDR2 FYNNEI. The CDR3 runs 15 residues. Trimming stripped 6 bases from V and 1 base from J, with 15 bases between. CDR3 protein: CASRVQGTPNTEAFF. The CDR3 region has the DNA TGTGCCAGCAGGGTACAGGGTACGCCGAACACTGAAGCTTTCTTT.

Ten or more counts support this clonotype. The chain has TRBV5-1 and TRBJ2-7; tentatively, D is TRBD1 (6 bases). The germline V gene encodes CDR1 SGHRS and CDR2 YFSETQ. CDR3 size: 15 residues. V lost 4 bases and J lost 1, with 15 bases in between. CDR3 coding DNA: TGCGCCAGCAGCCCTTCGACAGGCGGTTCCTACGAGCAGTACTTC. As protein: CASSPSTGGSYEQYF.

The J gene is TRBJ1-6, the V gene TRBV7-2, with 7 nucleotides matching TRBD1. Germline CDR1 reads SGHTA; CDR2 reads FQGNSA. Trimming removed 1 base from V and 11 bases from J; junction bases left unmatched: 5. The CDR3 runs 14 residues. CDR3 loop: CASSLGTGLTPLHF. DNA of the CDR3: TGTGCCAGCAGCTTAGGGACAGGTCTTACACCCCTCCACTTT.

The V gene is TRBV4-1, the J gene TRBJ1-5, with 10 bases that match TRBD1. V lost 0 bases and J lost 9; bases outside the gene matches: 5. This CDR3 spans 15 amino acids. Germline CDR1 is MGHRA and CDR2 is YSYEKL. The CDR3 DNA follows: TGCGCCAGCAGCCAAGATCGGGACAGGGGACGGCCCCAGCATTTT. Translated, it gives CASSQDRDRGRPQHF.

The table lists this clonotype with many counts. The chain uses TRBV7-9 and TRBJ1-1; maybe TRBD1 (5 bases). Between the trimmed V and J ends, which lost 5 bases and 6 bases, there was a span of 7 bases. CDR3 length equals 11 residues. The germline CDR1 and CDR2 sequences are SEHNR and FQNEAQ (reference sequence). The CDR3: CASSQGSEAFF. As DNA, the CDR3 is TGTGCCAGCAGCCAGGGTTCTGAAGCTTTCTTT.

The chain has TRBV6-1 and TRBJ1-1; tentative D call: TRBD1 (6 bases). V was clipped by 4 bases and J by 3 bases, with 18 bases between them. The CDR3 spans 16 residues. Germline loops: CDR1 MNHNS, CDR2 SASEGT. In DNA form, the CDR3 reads TGTGCCAGCAGTGCTTTAGGGGGGGGAATGGACACTGAAGCTTTCTTT. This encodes CASSALGGGMDTEAFF.

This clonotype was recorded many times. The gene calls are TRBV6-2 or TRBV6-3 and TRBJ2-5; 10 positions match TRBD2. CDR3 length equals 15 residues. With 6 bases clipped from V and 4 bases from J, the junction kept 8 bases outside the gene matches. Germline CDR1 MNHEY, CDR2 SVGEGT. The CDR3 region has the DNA TGTGCCAGCAGAGACCAAGCTAGCGGGAGAGAGACCCAGTACTTC. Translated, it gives CASRDQASGRETQYF.

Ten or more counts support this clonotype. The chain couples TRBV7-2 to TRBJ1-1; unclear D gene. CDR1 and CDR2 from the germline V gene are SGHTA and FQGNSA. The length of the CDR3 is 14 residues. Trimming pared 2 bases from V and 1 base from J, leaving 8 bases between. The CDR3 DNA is TGTGCCAGCAGCTTAAAACATACGAACACTGAAGCTTTCTTT. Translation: CASSLKHTNTEAFF. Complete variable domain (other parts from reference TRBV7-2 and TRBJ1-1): GAGVSQSPSNKVTEKGKDVELRCDPISGHTALYWYRQSLGQGLEFLIYFQGNSAPDKSGLPSDRFSAERTGGSVSTLTIQRTQQEDSAVYLCASSLKHTNTEAFFGQGTRLTVV.

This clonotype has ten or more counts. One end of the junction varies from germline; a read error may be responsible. The CDR3 coding sequence is TGTGCCAGCACCTTAGGAGGGGGAGCGGTGGAGACCCAGTACTTC. This gives the protein CASTLGGGAVETQYF. The chain links TRBV11-2 to TRBJ2-5; D tentatively fits TRBD1 or TRBD2 (6 bases each). The CDR3 is 15 amino acids. Germline loops: CDR1 SGHAT, CDR2 FQNNGV.

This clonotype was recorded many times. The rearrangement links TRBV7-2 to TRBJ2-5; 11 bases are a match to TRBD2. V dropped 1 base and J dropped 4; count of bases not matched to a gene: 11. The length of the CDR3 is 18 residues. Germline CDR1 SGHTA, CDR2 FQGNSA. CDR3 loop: CASSLGPSGRKGGETQYF. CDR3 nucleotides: TGTGCCAGCAGCTTAGGGCCTAGCGGGAGGAAGGGCGGAGAGACCCAGTACTTC.

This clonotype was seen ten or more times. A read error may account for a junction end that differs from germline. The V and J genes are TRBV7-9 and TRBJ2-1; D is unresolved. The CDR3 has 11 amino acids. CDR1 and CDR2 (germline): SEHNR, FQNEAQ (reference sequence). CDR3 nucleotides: TGTGCCAGCAGCTTAGTCGATGGGGATCTCTTC. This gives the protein CASSLVDGDLF.

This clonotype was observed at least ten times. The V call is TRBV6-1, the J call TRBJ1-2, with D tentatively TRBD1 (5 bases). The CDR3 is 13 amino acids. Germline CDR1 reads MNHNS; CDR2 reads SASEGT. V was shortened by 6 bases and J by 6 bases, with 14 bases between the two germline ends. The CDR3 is CASRARAGDGYTF. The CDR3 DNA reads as TGTGCCAGCAGGGCCAGGGCCGGCGATGGCTACACCTTC.

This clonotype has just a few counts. CDR3 loop: CASSGSTTNFYEQYF. CDR3 sequence (DNA): TGTGCCAGCAGTGGATCAACCACCAACTTCTACGAGCAGTACTTC. This chain uses TRBV2 with TRBJ2-7; D is undetermined. CDR3 length equals 15 residues. V was shortened by 4 bases and J by 3 bases, with 16 bases between the two germline ends. Germline assignment: CDR1 SNHLY and CDR2 FYNNEI.

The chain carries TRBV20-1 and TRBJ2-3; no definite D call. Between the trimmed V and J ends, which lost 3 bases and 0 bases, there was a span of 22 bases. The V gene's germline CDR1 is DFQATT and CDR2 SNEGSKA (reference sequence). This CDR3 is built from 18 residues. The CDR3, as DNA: TGCAGTGCTAGTAATCCCCTCAGATGGCGTACTAGCACAGATACGCAGTATTTT. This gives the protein CSASNPLRWRTSTDTQYF.

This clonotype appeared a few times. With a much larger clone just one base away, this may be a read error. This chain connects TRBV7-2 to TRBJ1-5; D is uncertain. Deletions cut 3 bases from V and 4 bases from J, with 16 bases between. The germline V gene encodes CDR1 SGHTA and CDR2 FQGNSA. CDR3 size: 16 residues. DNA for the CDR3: TGTGCCAGCAGCTTCTCATCCGGGAACGGTAATCAGCCCCAGCATTTT. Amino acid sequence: CASSFSSGNGNQPQHF.

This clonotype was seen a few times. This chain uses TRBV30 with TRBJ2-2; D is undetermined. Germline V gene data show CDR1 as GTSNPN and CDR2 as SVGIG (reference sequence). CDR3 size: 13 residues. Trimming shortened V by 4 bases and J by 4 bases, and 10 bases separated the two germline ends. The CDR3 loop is CAWTFASTGELFF. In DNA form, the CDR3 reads TGTGCCTGGACGTTTGCCAGCACCGGGGAGCTGTTTTTT. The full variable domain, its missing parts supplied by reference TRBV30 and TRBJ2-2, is SQTIHQWPATLVQPVGSPLSLECTVEGTSNPNLYWYRQAAGRGLQLLFYSVGIGQISSEVPQNLSASRPQDRQFILSSKKLLLSDSGFYLCAWTFASTGELFFGEGSRLTVL.

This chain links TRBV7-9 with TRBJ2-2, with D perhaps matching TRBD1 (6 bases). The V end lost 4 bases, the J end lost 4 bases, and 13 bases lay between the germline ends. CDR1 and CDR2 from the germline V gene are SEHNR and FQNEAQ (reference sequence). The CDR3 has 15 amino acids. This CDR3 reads CASSSQGRRTGELFF. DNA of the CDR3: TGTGCCAGCAGCTCCCAGGGGCGTCGCACCGGGGAGCTGTTTTTT.

Written as DNA, the CDR3 is TGTGCCAGCAGCTCCGGGACAGGGGGCCTTAGAGAGACCCAGTACTTC. It translates to CASSSGTGGLRETQYF. V gene TRBV7-6 combines with J gene TRBJ2-5; 12 nucleotides agree with TRBD1. The length of the CDR3 is 16 residues. CDR1 SGHVS and CDR2 FNYEAQ come from the germline V gene. Trimming at V came to 4 bases and at J to 4 bases, leaving 7 bases not matched to a gene.

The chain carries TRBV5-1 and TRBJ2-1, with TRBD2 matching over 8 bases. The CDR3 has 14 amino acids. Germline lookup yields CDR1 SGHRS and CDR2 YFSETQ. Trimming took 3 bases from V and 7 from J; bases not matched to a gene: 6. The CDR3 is CASSSRGGANEQFF. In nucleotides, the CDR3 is TGCGCCAGCAGCTCCCGGGGGGGGGCTAATGAGCAGTTCTTC.

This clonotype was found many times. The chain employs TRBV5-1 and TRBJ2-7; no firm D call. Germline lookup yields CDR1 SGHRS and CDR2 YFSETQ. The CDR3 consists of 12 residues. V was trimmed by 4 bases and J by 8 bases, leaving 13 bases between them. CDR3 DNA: TGCGCCAGCAGCACCCCGCCCGGAAAGCAGTACTTC. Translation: CASSTPPGKQYF.

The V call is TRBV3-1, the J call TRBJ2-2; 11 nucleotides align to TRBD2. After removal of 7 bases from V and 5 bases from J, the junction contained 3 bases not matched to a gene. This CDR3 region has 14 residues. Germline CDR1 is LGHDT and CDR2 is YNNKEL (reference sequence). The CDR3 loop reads CASKGTSGTGELFF. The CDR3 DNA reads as TGTGCCAGCAAAGGGACTAGCGGAACCGGGGAGCTGTTTTTT. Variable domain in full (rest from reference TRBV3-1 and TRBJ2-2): DTAVSQTPKYLVTQMGNDKSIKCEQNLGHDTMYWYKQDSKKFLKIMFSYNNKELIINETVPNRFSPKSPDKAHLNLHINSLELGDSAVYFCASKGTSGTGELFFGEGSRLTVL.

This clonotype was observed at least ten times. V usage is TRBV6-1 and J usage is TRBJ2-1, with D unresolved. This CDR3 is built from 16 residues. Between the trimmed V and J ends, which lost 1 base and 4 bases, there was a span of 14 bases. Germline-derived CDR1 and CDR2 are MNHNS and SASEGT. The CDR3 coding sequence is TGTGCCAGCAGTGAAGGGACCCTCAAGCGATACAATGAGCAGTTCTTC. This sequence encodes CASSEGTLKRYNEQFF.

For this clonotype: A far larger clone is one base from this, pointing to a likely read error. CDR3 residues: CSVRQGRVFF. The DNA for the CDR3 is TGCAGTGTCCGACAGGGGAGGGTGTTCTTC. The gene calls are TRBV20-1 and TRBJ2-4; D perhaps matches TRBD1 (8 bases). The CDR3 is 10 residues long. CDR1 is DFQATT, CDR2 SNEGSKA, per germline (reference sequence).

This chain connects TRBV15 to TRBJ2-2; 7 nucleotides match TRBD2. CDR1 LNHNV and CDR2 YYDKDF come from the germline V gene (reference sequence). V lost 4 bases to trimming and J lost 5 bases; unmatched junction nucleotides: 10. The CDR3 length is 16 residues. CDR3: CATSKGGTGGTGELFF. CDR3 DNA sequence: TGTGCCACCAGCAAGGGAGGGACTGGGGGGACCGGGGAGCTGTTTTTT.